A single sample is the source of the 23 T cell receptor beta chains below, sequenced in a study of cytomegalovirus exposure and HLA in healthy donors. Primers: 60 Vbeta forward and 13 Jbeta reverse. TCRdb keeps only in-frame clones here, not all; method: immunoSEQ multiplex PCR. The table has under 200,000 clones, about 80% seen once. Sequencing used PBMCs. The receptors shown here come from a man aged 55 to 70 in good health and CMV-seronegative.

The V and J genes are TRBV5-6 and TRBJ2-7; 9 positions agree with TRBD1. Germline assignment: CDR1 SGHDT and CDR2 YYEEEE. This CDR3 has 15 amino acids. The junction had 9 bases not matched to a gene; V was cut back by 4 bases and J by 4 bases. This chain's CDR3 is CASSPQWDREYEQYF. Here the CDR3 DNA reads TGTGCCAGCAGCCCCCAATGGGACAGGGAGTACGAGCAGTACTTC.

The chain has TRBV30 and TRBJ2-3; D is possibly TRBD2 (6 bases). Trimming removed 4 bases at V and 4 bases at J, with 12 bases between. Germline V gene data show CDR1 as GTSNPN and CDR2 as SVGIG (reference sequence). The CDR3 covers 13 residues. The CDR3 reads CAWTRGGADTQYF. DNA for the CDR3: TGTGCCTGGACCCGGGGAGGAGCAGATACGCAGTATTTT.

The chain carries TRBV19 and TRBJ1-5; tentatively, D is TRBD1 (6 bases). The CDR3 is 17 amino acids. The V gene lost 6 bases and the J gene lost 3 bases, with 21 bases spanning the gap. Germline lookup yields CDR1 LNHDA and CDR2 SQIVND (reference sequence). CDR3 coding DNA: TGTGCCAGTAGCCTCAGGGGTACAGGGCGCCTCAATCAGCCCCAGCATTTT. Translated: CASSLRGTGRLNQPQHF.

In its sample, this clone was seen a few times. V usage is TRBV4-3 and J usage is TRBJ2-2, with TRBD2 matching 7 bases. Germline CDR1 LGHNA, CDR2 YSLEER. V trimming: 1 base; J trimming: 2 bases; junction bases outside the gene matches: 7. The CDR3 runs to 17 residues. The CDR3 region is CASSQVVLADNTGELFF. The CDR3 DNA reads TGCGCCAGCAGCCAAGTTGTGCTAGCGGACAACACCGGGGAGCTGTTTTTT.

The CDR3: CASSIQTGSHQPQHF. The CDR3 DNA reads TGTGCCAGTAGTATCCAGACAGGGTCTCATCAGCCCCAGCATTTT. V and J are TRBV19 and TRBJ1-5; 7 nucleotides align to TRBD1. The V gene end was trimmed by 3 bases and the J gene end by 5 bases; junction bases not matched to a gene: 7. The CDR3 is made up of 15 amino acids. The germline gives CDR1 LNHDA, CDR2 SQIVND (reference sequence). Combining the CDR3 with reference TRBV19 and TRBJ1-5 gives the whole variable domain DGGITQSPKYLFRKEGQNVTLSCEQNLNHDAMYWYRQDPGQGLRLIYYSQIVNDFQKGDIAEGYSVSREKKESFPLTVTSAQKNPTAFYLCASSIQTGSHQPQHFGDGTRLSIL.

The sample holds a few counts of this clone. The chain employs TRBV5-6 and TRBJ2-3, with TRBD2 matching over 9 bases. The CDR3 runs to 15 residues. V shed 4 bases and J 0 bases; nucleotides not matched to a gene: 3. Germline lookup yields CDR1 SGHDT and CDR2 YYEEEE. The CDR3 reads CASSRSGGSTDTQYF. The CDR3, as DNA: TGTGCCAGCAGCCGTAGCGGGGGTAGCACAGATACGCAGTATTTT.

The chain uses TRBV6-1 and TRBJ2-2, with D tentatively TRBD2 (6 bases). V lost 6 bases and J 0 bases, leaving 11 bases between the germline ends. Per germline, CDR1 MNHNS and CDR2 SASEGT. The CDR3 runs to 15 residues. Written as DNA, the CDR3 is TGTGCCAGCAGCCGGTGGGGGGCGAACACCGGGGAGCTGTTTTTT. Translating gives CASSRWGANTGELFF.

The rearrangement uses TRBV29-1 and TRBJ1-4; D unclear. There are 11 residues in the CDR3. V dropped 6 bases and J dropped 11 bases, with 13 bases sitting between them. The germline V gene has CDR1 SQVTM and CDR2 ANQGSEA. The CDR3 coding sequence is TGCAGCGTCCGGTCAGGTCCGAAACTGTTTTTT. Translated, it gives CSVRSGPKLFF.

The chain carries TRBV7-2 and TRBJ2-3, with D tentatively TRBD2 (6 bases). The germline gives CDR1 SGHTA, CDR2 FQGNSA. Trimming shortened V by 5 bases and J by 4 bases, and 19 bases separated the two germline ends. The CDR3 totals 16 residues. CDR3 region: CASSPRGGMFADTQYF. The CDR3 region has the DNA TGTGCCAGCAGCCCAAGGGGCGGGATGTTCGCAGATACGCAGTATTTT. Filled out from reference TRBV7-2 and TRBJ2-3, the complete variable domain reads GAGVSQSPSNKVTEKGKDVELRCDPISGHTALYWYRQSLGQGLEFLIYFQGNSAPDKSGLPSDRFSAERTGGSVSTLTIQRTQQEDSAVYLCASSPRGGMFADTQYFGPGTRLTVL.

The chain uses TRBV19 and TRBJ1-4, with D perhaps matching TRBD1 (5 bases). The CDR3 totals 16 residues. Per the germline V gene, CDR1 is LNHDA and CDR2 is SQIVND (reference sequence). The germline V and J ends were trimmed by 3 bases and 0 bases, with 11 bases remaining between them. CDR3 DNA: TGTGCCAGTAGTATCCGCAGGGAAGCAACTAATGAAAAACTGTTTTTT. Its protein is CASSIRREATNEKLFF.

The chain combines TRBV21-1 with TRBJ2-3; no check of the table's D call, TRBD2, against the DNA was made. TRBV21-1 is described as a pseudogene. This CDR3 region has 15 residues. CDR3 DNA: TGTGCCAGCAGCCCCCGGGGAGCTAGCACAGATACGCAGTATTTT. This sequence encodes CASSPRGASTDTQYF.

CDR3 in DNA: TGTGCCAGCAGTTCTCCGGGACAGCTGGCTAACTATGGCTACACCTTC. It specifies CASSSPGQLANYGYTF. The chain links TRBV6-5 to TRBJ1-2; 7 positions agree with TRBD1. Per germline, CDR1 MNHEY and CDR2 SVGAGI. After removal of 4 bases from V and 0 bases from J, the junction contained 8 bases not matched to a gene. The CDR3 totals 16 residues.

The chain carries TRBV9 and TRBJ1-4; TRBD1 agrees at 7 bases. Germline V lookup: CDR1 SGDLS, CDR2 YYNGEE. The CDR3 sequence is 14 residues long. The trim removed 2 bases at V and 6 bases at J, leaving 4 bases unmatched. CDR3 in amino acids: CASSVGQLDEKLFF. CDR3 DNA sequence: TGTGCCAGCAGCGTGGGACAGCTGGATGAAAAACTGTTTTTT. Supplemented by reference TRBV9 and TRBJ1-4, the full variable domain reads DSGVTQTPKHLITATGQRVTLRCSPRSGDLSVYWYQQSLDQGLQFLIQYYNGEERAKGNILERFSAQQFPDLHSELNLSSLELGDSALYFCASSVGQLDEKLFFGSGTQLSVL.

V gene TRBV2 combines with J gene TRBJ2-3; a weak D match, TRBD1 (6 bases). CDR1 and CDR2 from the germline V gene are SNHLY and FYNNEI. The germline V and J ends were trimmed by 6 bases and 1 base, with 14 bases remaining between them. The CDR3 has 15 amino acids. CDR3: CASSEQGSGTDTQYF. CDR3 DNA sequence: TGTGCCAGCAGCGAACAGGGATCTGGCACAGATACGCAGTATTTT.

This CDR3 is CASSDAGDLYGYTF. The DNA for the CDR3 is TGTGCCAGCAGTGATGCAGGGGACCTTTATGGCTACACCTTC. The chain is built from TRBV6-1 and TRBJ1-2; perhaps TRBD1 as D (6 bases). Trimming shortened V by 3 bases and J by 5 bases, and 13 bases separated the two germline ends. The CDR3 length is 14 residues. The V gene's germline CDR1 is MNHNS and CDR2 SASEGT.

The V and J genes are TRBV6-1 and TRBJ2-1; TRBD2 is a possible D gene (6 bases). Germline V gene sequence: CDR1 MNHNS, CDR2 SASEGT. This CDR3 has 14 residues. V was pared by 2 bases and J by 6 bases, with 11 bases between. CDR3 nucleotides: TGTGCCAGCAGTGAAATCGGGACTTTCAATGAGCAGTTCTTC. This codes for CASSEIGTFNEQFF.

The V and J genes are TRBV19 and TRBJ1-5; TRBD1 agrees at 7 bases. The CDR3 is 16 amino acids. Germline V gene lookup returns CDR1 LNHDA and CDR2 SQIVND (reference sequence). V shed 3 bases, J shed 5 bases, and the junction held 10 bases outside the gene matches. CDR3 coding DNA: TGTGCCAGTAGTATGTCCCGCGACAGGGTTGATCAGCCCCAGCATTTT. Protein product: CASSMSRDRVDQPQHF.

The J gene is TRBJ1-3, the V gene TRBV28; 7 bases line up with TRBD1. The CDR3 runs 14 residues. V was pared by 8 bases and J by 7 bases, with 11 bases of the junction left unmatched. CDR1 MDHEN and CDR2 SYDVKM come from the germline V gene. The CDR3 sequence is CASRGGAQGNTIYF. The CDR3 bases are TGTGCCAGCCGAGGGGGCGCCCAGGGGAACACCATATATTTT.

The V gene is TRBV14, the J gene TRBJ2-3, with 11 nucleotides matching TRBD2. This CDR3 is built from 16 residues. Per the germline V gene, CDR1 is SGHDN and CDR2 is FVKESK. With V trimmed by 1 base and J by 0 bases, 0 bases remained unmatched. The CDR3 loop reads CASSQGLAGSTDTQYF. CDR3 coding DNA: TGTGCCAGCAGCCAAGGACTAGCGGGGAGCACAGATACGCAGTATTTT. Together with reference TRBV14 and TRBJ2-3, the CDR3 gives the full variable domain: EAGVTQFPSHSVIEKGQTVTLRCDPISGHDNLYWYRRVMGKEIKFLLHFVKESKQDESGMPNNRFLAERTGGTYSTLKVQPAELEDSGVYFCASSQGLAGSTDTQYFGPGTRLTVL.

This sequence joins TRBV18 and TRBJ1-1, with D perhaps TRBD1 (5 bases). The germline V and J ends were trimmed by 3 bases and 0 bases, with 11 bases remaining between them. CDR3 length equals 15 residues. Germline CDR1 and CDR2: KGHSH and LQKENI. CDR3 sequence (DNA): TGTGCCAGCTCACCCTCGACAGTCATGAACACTGAAGCTTTCTTT. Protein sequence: CASSPSTVMNTEAFF.

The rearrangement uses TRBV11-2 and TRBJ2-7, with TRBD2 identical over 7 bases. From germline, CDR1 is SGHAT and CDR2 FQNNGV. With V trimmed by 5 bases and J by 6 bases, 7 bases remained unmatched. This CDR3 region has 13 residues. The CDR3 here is CASSPQRGAEQYF. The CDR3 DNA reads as TGTGCCAGCAGCCCCCAGCGGGGAGCCGAGCAGTACTTC.

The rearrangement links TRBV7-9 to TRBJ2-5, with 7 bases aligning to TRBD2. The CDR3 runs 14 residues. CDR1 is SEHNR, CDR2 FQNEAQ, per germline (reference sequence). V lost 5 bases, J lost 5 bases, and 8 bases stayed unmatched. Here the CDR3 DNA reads TGTGCCAGCAGCCCGCGGGACTATCGGGAGACCCAGTACTTC. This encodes CASSPRDYRETQYF.

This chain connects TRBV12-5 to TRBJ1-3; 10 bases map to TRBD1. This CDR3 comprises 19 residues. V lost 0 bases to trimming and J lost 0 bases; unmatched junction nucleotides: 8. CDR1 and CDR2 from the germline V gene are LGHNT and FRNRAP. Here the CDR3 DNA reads TGTGCTAGTGGTTTGGTAATGGGACAGGGGTACCACTCTGGAAACACCATATATTTT. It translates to CASGLVMGQGYHSGNTIYF.